In this sample, the clone carrying this TCR beta chain turned up many times. The data are from a study of read filtering for tumor transcriptome and immune sequencing. At the level of the study: Revised staging placed roughly 8 patients in R-ISS I, roughly 17 in II, 6 or 7 in III. RNA-seq yielded only about 85 to 1273 TCR reads, IR-seq about 4.05 to 11 million.

Sampling of bone marrow took place during active disease in every patient. Germline V gene sequence: CDR1 SNHLY, CDR2 FYNNEI. V was shortened by 4 bases and J by 2 bases, with 12 bases between the two germline ends. The CDR3 consists of 15 residues. The library was built from roughly 400 ng RNA with molecular barcoded adaptors for alpha/delta and beta/gamma chains. One entry per CDR3 protein results from TCRdb running MiXCR on the reads. Found here are around 140,000 distinct CDR3 sequences, about 13% of them singletons; the top ten hold more than 6.5%. Sequencing was performed on a population of CD138-negative cells sorted from bone marrow. The gene calls are TRBV2 and TRBJ1-5; no definite D call. The source of this sequence is a donor aged 40 or over with multiple myeloma. The CDR3 loop reads CASSVEGMGNQPQHF. The DNA of the CDR3 is TGTGCCAGCAGTGTAGAGGGAATGGGCAATCAGCCCCAGCATTTT.